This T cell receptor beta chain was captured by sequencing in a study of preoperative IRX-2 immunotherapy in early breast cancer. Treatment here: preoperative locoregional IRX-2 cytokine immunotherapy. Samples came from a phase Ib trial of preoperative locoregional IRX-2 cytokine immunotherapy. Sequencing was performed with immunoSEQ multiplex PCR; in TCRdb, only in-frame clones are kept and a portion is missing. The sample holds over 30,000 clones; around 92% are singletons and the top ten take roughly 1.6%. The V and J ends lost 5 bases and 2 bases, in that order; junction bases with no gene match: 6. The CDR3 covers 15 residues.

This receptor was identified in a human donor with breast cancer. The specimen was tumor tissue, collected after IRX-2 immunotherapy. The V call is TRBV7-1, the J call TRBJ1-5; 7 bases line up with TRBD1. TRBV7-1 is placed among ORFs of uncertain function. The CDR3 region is CASSTKGAGNQPQHF. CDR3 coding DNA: TGTGCCAGCAGCACAAAGGGGGCAGGCAATCAGCCCCAGCATTTT.